A single T cell receptor beta chain is shown here with its context. Its antigen specificity is not known. No base quality values were provided; no much bigger clone lies one nucleotide off. This entry is derived from a study of cytomegalovirus exposure and HLA in healthy donors (dated by TCRdb to about 2017). The study in broad terms: An earlier analysis of roughly 500 of the donors reported roughly 270 Gb of sequence data and around 120 million unique TCR beta sequences from some 180 million T cells. The study aimed to test whether cataloging public T cell receptors could reveal signatures of past pathogen exposure. In addition to the first cohort of 666 subjects, a separate validation cohort of 120 different subjects was used. To study patterns of TCR occurrence, a later analysis re-analyzed previously published TCR beta repertoires from 550 to 800 donors and added high-resolution HLA genotyping. Both class I and class II loci were covered by HLA typing, at four-digit resolution. The number of donors typed differed by locus, with 629-630 for A, B, C, DRB1 and DQB1, roughly 520 for DQA1, some 570 for DPA1, and around 460 for DPB1. Roughly 5 DR-DQ haplotypes were handled as single units for association and clustering, since linkage in the cohort was strong. To decide whether each TCR beta V gene segment behaved as functional or pseudogenic, an earlier analysis of approximately 620 of the donors relied on high-throughput TCR beta sequencing. The study used immunosequencing to profile the T cell repertoires of around 600 subjects and linked those repertoires to cytomegalovirus serostatus. Genome-wide SNP genotypes for about 55% of the roughly 670 donors were used in a later genetic analysis, which treated that subset as a discovery cohort. Rather than using new phenotypic data, the later analysis identified candidate immune exposures from TCR beta sequences and from how often those sequences occurred across donors. Donor age, sex, ethnicity and CMV serostatus were compiled alongside the repertoire data. To predict cytomegalovirus infection status, the study combined high-throughput TCR immunosequencing, statistical association of individual TCRs with disease status, and machine learning. Every discovery cohort repertoire had been produced on one sequencing platform. The genetic ancestry cluster associated with self-reported Caucasian donors included roughly 84% of the approximately 400 genotyped donors. Roughly 300 gigabases of sequencing data and around 90 million unique TCR sequences made up an early release that covered approximately 650 HLA-typed donors. On average, 235,054 unique TCR beta nucleotide sequences were sequenced per donor among 398 genotyped donors of the cohort, with about 17% of those sequences being non-productive. What the research found in general, with its limitations: Strong co-occurrence of HLA alleles, especially DR and DQ, made assigning TCR associations to individual alleles difficult. HLA typing was unavailable for some donors at each locus, so association tests used only the typed subset. In a later analysis, several top co-occurrence clusters were reported to appear linked to parvovirus B19, influenza, CMV and Epstein-Barr virus. In a later analysis, HLA-associated TCR beta chains were found to be more clonally expanded and to have lower generation probabilities than equally common non-associated chains. The 87-base-pair reads could not distinguish some IMGT-functional V segments, including TRBV6-2 and TRBV6-3, so those segments were excluded. This cohort had only TCR beta chains sequenced, and the lack of alpha or paired-chain data limited which features could be detected. In a later genetic analysis, a missense DCLRE1C variant was associated with V-gene and J-gene trimming of TCR beta chains, and the association was replicated in an independent cohort. A later analysis found that most CMV-associated TCR beta chains appeared HLA-restricted, with HLA associations seemingly driven largely by CMV exposure. The study gave a list of 150 to 200 TCR beta chains associated with cytomegalovirus. A later analysis associated about 17,000 TCR beta sequences with specific HLA alleles at a false discovery rate of 0.05. Because counts were too low, 15 to 20 rarely observed V segments, including chromosome 9 orphons, were excluded from the earlier analysis of roughly 580 of the donors. In an earlier analysis of some 540 of the donors, most TCR beta V segments appeared in productive rearrangements about 87% or about 30% of the time, broadly matching IMGT annotations. A cluster of highly shared sequence variants was judged likely to represent a technical artifact of the sequencing pipeline. For the cohort, immune exposure information was limited to CMV serostatus. The classifier was reported to diagnose cytomegalovirus status with high specificity and sensitivity in both the original cohort and the validation cohort. According to a later genetic analysis, donors in an Asian-associated ancestry cluster had fewer N-insertions in productive TCRs than the roughly 660-donor mean. Linkage disequilibrium might explain the correlated functional status among segregating V segments, but an unknown experimental factor could not be excluded. The presence/absence analyses assumed that sequencing depth was roughly uniform across donors, and that assumption may not be true. A later analysis found that TCR association rates varied across HLA loci, with DRB1 alleles showing the most associated TCRs and HLA-C alleles the fewest. According to the authors, the approach could potentially be generalized to other disease states and immunological phenotypes. While some public TCRs were present in many individuals, most TCR sequences turned up only very rarely across donors. In vitro tests confirmed that a few of the cytomegalovirus-associated TCR beta chains recognize cytomegalovirus antigens. A further reported finding was that TCR beta sequences accurately predicted the HLA-A and HLA-B alleles for most subjects in the first cohort.

Here V drops 8 bases and J drops 2 bases, and the junction holds 4 bases not matched to any gene. The CDR3 covers 13 residues, taking in both the cysteine and the phenylalanine. Only CDR3 DNA is held: 39 bases, read in frame from base 1. Sequences MNHEY (CDR1) and SMNVEV (CDR2) are obtained from the germline V gene (reference sequence). The cohort consisted of some 670 healthy bone marrow donors. At the time of sampling, every cohort member was nominally healthy, though immune exposures that went unrecorded were likely present. The donor tested CMV seropositive and was one of the 289 seropositive cohort members. A peripheral blood sample was collected from each donor, and TCR beta sequencing was performed on peripheral blood mononuclear cells. The Qiagen DNeasy Blood Extraction Kit was used to extract genomic DNA from the blood cell samples. Library construction relied on the immunoSEQ multiplex PCR assay. A mixture of 60 forward primers for TCR Vbeta segments and 13 reverse primers for TCR Jbeta segments was used in the multiplex PCR. The CDR3 region of rearranged TCR beta genes was amplified from genomic DNA with a multiplex PCR assay. On the Illumina HiSeq System, the amplified TCR beta libraries were sequenced as 87-base-pair reads. The original pipeline was this. A later analysis counted about 80 million unique TCR beta chains across the 666 repertoires, and around 9.9 million of these chains were shared by at least two donors. Raw reads were error-corrected and collapsed into unique sequences by a nearest-neighbor algorithm in which closely related sequences were merged to remove PCR and sequencing errors. V, D and J gene segments were assigned by aligning CDR3 sequences to IMGT reference sequences. For a sequence to be retained, a match of at least six nucleotides to both a V gene segment and a J gene segment was required. Rearrangements were called productive when the CDR3 lacked stop codons and stayed in frame with V and J; all others were non-productive. Following IMGT convention, CDR3 was defined as the stretch from the second conserved V-encoded cysteine up to the conserved J-encoded phenylalanine. The earlier analysis of about 590 of the donors excluded sequences that lacked an unambiguous match to a single V gene segment. In an earlier analysis of approximately 610 of the donors, V segments were called functional above 56.7% productive rearrangements and were called segregating when the between-donor standard deviation exceeded 5%. A statistical classification framework was built to diagnose cytomegalovirus status from the catalog of TCR beta chain sequences. In a later analysis, V and J genes were assigned by comparing TCR nucleotide sequences against IMGT/GENE-DB human TR gene sequences. The TCRdist pipeline was used in a later analysis to assign CDR3 sequences and most-parsimonious VDJ recombination scenarios. A later analysis defined each TCR beta chain by its CDR3 amino acid sequence plus V-gene family, and excluded reads lacking a unique V-gene family. As a way to deal with suspected cross-contamination and a sequencing artifact, a later analysis dropped 640 or so nucleotide sequences that were highly shared and had low generation probability. A later analysis calculated a clonal expansion index for each public chain from normalized within-repertoire ranks of inferred template counts. A later analysis computed generation probabilities with a VDJ recombination model fitted to out-of-frame rearrangements, and checked the results against IGoR. A later analysis scored TCR-TCR, TCR-HLA and TCR-CMV co-occurrence with hypergeometric tests, applying a repertoire-size bias correction to TCR pairs. A later analysis estimated false discovery rates by permuting HLA or CMV assignments 20 times. In a later analysis, co-occurring TCRs were grouped using DBSCAN, with TCRdist sequence similarity added in when clustering inside HLA-allele-positive subsets. Repertoires with fewer than 30,000 or more than 120,000 public chains were left out of co-occurrence clustering, as were about five repertoires with anomalous nucleotide sharing. TCRdb limited this immuneACCESS table to in-frame rearrangements with V and J called. A share of clones is missing; checked studies link under half to unresolved V genes, and the rest is unexplained. From that table come the V and J calls and clone size; the DNA was used to work out D and trimming. This sample holds around 61,000 clones; around 90% were observed only once. Roughly 1.6% of the sample comes from the top ten.

Here the chain combines TRBV27 and TRBJ2-7; 9 bases in between match TRBD1. Sequencing input: PBMCs. This TCR was sampled from a young man in good health and CMV-seropositive. The CDR3 region reads CASGGTGTYEQYF. The sequenced DNA is TGTGCCAGCGGTGGGACAGGGACCTACGAGCAGTACTTC.